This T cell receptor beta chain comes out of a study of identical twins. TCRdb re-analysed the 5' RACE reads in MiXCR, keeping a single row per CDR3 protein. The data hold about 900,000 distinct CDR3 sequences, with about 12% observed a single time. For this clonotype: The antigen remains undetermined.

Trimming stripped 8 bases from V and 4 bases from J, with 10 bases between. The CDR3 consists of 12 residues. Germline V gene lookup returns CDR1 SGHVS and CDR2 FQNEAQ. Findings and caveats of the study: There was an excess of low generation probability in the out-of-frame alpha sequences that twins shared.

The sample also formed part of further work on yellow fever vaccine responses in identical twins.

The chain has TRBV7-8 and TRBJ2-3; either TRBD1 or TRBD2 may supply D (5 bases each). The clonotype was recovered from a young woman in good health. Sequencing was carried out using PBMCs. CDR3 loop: CASRRGSDTQYF. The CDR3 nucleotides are TGTGCCAGCCGCCGGGGCTCAGATACGCAGTATTTT.